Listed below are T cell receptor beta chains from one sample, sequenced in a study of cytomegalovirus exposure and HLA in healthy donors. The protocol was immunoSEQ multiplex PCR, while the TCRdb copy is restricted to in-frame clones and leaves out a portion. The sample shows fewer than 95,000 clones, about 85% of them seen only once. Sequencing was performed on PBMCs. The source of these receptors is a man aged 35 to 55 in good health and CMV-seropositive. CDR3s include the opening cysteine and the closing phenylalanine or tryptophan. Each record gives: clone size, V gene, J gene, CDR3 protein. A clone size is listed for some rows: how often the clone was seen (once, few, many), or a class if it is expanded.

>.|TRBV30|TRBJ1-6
CAWKSLRSGINSPLHF
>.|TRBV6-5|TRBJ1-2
CATHRQGNPYGYTF
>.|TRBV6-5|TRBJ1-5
CASSSITGKKPQHF
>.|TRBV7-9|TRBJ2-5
CASSLLDPAEEQYF
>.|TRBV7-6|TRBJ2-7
CASSFGQSSYEQYF
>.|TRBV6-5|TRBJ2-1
CASTRSGRYNEQFF
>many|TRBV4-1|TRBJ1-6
CASSQADRGGSPLHF
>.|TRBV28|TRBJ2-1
CASTPSGSTYNEQFF
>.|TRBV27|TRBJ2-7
CASSLRQGPSYEQYF
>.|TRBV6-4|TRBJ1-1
CASSEQGNTEAFF
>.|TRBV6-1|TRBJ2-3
CASSNRGDTDTQYF
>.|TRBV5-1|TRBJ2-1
CASSLLRGRNGVQFF
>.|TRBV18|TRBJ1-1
CASSPLETGPTNTEAFF
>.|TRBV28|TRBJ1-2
CASLRPGGHYGYTF
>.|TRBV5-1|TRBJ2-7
CASSLNRGFYEQYF
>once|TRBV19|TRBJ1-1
CATGGALNTEAFF
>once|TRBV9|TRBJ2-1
CASSISGSLNEQFF
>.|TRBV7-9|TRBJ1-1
CASSFGDHRGTEAFF